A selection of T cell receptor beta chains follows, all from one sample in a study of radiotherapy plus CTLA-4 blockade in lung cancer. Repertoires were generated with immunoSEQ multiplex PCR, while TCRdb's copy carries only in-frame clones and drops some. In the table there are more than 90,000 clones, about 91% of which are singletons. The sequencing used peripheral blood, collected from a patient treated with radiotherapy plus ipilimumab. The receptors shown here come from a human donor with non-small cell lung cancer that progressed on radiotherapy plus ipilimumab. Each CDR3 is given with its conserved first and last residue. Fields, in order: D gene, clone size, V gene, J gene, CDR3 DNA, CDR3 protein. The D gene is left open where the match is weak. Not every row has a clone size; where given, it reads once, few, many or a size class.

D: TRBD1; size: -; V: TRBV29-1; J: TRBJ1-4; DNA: TGCAGCGTTATGGGCCTAGGGACAGCTGAAAAACTGTTTTTT; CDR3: CSVMGLGTAEKLFF
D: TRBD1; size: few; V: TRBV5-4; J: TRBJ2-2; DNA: TGTGCCAGCAGCCTCGGACAGGGTGGGCCCGGGGAGCTGTTTTTT; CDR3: CASSLGQGGPGELFF
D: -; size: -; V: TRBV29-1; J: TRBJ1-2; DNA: TGCAGCGTGAGGAAGGGGACGGGGCAGGGAGGAGGTGGCTACACCTTC; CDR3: CSVRKGTGQGGGGYTF
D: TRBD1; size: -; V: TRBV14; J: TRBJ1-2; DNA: TGTGCCAGCAGCCGAGGGACAGGGGGTCACTATGGCTACACCTTC; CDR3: CASSRGTGGHYGYTF
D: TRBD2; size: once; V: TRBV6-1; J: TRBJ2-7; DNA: TGTGCCAGCAGCTTACTGGCGGGAGACCTCTACGAGCAGTACTTC; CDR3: CASSLLAGDLYEQYF
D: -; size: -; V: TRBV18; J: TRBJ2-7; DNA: TGTGCCAGCTCAACACACAGGCGTATCTCCTACGAGCAGTACTTC; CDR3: CASSTHRRISYEQYF
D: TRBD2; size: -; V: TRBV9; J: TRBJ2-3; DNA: TGTGCCAGCAGCGCAAGCGGAACGGGAGGTAGAGATACGCAGTATTTT; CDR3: CASSASGTGGRDTQYF
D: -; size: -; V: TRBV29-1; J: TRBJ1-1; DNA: TGCAGCGTTGACCGTACAGGGAATGGAGCTTTCTTT; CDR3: CSVDRTGNGAFF
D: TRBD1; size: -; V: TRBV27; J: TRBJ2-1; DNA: TGTGCCAGCAGTTTATGGCCAGGGGGCTCGGATGAGCAGTTCTTC; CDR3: CASSLWPGGSDEQFF
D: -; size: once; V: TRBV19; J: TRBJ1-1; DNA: TGTGCCAGTAGGTCCTTTACGGGGCAGGGGAACACTGAAGCTTTCTTT; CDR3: CASRSFTGQGNTEAFF
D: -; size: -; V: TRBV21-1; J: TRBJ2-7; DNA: TGTGCCACTTACGGCCGGGGGAGCTACGAGCAGTACTTC; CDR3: CATYGRGSYEQYF
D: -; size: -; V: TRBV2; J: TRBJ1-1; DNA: TGTGCCAGCAATTCCGGCCTCACTGAAGCTTTCTTT; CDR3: CASNSGLTEAFF
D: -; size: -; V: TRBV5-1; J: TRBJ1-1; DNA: TGCGCCAGCAGCTTGGTGGGGGTGGTTGAGACTGAAGCTTTCTTT; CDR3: CASSLVGVVETEAFF
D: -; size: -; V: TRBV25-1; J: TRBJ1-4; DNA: TGTGCCAGCAGTGAATGGGGTGAAAAACTGTTTTTT; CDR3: CASSEWGEKLFF
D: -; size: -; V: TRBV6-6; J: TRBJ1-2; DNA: TGTGCCAGCAGTTCCGGGCCTGTCTATGGCTACACCTTC; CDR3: CASSSGPVYGYTF
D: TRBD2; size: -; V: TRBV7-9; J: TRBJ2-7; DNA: TGTGCCAGCAGCTTCGGGACTAGCGGGAGCGAGCAGTACTTC; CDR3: CASSFGTSGSEQYF
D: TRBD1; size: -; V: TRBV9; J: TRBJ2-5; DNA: TGTGCCAGCAGCGTAGGGGGACAGCCACAGTGGGAGACCCAGTACTTC; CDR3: CASSVGGQPQWETQYF
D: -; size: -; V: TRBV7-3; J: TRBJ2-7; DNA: TGTGCCAGAATCGACAGCCAATCCTACGAGCAGTACTTC; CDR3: CARIDSQSYEQYF